The rows below give T cell receptor beta chains drawn from one sample of a study of CD8 T cells in ankylosing spondylitis. A single record per CDR3 protein comes from TCRdb applying MiXCR to the 5' RACE reads. The sample includes approximately 220,000 distinct CDR3 sequences, approximately 20% of them seen just once. Sequenced material: blood, either unsorted or a sorted T cell fraction (not recorded which). The origin of the receptors is a male donor with ankylosing spondylitis. Each CDR3 is given without its conserved first and last residue. The D gene is left open where the match is weak.

>TRBD1|.|TRBV12-3/TRBV12-4
ASSITGGEQF
>.|TRBJ1-2|TRBV6-1
ASSDTADYGYT
>.|TRBJ2-7|TRBV5-6
ASNSVRDSYEQY
>TRBD2|TRBJ2-1|TRBV7-9
ASDWTSGGTPSGEQF
>.|TRBJ2-5|TRBV7-7
ASSRILGDETQY
>.|TRBJ1-1|TRBV28
ASSRGWDTEAF
>.|TRBJ1-2|TRBV4-1
ASSLRMDTYFPYGYT
>.|TRBJ2-1|TRBV4-3
ASSQILLDEQF
>.|TRBJ2-1|TRBV4-1
ASSQDREGAYNEQF
>.|TRBJ1-5|TRBV7-2
ASSLVGPGGNQPQH
>.|TRBJ1-5|TRBV12-3/TRBV12-4
ATGQWIQPQH
>.|TRBJ1-1|TRBV6-2/TRBV6-3
ASSYTPRTEAF
>.|TRBJ2-1|TRBV7-9
ASLRNTFDNEQF
>.|TRBJ2-2|TRBV7-8
ATGVRLSGELF
>.|TRBJ2-7|TRBV5-1
ASSLGGGVVEQY
>.|TRBJ2-5|TRBV6-1
ASMLGQDSLQETQY
>TRBD1|TRBJ1-6|TRBV27
ASRQTGGFSYNSPLH
>.|TRBJ2-3|TRBV28
ASSWTESTPDTQY
>.|TRBJ1-2|TRBV7-9
ASSYEGHGYT
>TRBD2|TRBJ2-1|TRBV6-1
ASRQLAGGRDEQF
>TRBD1|TRBJ2-7|TRBV6-5
ASSYPTDRGVSEQY
>.|TRBJ1-4|TRBV5-1
ASSPRLPGRDEKLF
>TRBD1|TRBJ1-4|TRBV4-3
ASSQEDRDHEKLF
>.|TRBJ2-2|TRBV5-8
ASSPGTAPNTGELF
>.|TRBJ2-3|TRBV4-1
ASSQVITDTQY
>.|TRBJ2-7|TRBV14
ASSQSGIGYEQY
>.|TRBJ2-1|TRBV10-2
ASSPHRAYEQF
>.|TRBJ2-5|TRBV6-5
ASSYWETQY
>.|TRBJ2-1|TRBV10-2
ASSTQIPNEQF
>.|TRBJ1-1|TRBV5-1
ASREMEGGGTEAF
>.|TRBJ2-1|TRBV5-1
ASSLGGEVSEQF
>.|TRBJ2-1|TRBV6-1
ASSLNPGSYNEQF
>TRBD1|TRBJ1-2|TRBV9
ASSATGGYT
>.|TRBJ2-1|TRBV6-1
ASSVGSDYNEQF
>.|TRBJ2-3|TRBV5-6
ASSLAAGAGADTQY
>TRBD1|TRBJ2-1|TRBV20-1
SAPQGQVYNEQF
>TRBD1|TRBJ1-2|TRBV7-9
ASSPGQGTSLIYGYT